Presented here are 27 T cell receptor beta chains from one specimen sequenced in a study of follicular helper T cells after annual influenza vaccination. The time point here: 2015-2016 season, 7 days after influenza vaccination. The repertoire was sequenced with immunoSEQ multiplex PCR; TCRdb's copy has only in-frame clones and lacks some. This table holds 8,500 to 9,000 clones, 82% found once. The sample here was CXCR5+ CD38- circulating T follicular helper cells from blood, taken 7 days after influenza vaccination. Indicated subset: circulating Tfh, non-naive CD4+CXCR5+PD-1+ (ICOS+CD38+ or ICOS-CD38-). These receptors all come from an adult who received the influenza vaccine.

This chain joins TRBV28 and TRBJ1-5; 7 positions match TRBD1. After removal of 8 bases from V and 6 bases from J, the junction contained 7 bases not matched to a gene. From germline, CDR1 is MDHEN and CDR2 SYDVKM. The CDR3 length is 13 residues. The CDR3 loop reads CASLGTVPQPQHF. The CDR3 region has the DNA TGTGCCAGCTTGGGGACAGTTCCTCAGCCCCAGCATTTT.

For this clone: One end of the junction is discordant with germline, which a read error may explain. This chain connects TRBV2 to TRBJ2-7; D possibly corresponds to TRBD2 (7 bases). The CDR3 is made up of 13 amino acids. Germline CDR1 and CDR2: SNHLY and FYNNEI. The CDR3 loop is CASDFPPTRGLFF. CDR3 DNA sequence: TGTGCCAGCGATTTCCCCCCGACCAGGGGACTATTTTTC.

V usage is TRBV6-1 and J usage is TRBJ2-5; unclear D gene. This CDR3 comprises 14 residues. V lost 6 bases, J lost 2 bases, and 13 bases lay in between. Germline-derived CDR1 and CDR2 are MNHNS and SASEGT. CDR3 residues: CASSPKLTQETQYF. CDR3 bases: TGTGCCAGCAGCCCCAAGCTAACACAAGAGACCCAGTACTTC.

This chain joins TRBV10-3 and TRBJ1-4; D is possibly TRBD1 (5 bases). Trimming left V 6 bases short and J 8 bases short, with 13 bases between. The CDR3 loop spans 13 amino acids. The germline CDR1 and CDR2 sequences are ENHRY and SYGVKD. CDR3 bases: TGTGCCATCAGCGCCAGGGAGGGGGAAAAACTGTTTTTT. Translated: CAISAREGEKLFF.

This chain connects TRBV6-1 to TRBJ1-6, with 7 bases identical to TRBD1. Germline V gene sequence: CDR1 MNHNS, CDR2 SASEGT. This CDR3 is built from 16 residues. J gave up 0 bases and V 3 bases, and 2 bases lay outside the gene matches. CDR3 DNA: TGTGCCAGCAGTGAGGACAGGCGCTCCTATAATTCACCCCTCCACTTT. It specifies CASSEDRRSYNSPLHF.

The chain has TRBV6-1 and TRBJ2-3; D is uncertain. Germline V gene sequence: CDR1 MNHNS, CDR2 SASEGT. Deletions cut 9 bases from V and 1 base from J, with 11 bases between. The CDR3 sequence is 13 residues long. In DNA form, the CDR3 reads TGTGCCAGTACCTACCAGGGCACAGATACGCAGTATTTT. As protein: CASTYQGTDTQYF.

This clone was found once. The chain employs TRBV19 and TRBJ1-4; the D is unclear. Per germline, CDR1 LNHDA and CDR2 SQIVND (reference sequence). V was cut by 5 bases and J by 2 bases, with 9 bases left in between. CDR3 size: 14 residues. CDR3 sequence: CASSARGTNEKLFF. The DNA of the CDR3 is TGTGCCAGTAGTGCCCGAGGGACTAATGAAAAACTGTTTTTT.

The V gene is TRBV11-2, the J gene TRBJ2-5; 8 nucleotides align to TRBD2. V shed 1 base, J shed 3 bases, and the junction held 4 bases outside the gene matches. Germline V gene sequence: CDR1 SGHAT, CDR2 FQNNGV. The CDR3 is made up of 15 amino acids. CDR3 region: CASSLGGGIEETQYF. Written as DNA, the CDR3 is TGTGCCAGCAGCTTAGGCGGGGGGATCGAAGAGACCCAGTACTTC.

CDR3 sequence: CAISGQGRGESGYTF. As DNA, the CDR3 is TGTGCCATCAGTGGACAGGGACGGGGGGAGAGTGGCTACACCTTC. The chain combines TRBV10-3 with TRBJ1-2; 7 nucleotides align to TRBD1. V lost 4 bases, J lost 7 bases, and 12 bases stayed unmatched. From germline, CDR1 is ENHRY and CDR2 SYGVKD. This CDR3 is built from 15 residues.

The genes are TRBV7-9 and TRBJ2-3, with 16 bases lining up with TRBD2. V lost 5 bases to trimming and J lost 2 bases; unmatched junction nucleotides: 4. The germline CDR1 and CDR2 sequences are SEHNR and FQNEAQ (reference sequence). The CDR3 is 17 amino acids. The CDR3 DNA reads TGTGCCAGCAGCCTCGGGACTAGCGGGGGGGCCACAGATACGCAGTATTTT. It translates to CASSLGTSGGATDTQYF.

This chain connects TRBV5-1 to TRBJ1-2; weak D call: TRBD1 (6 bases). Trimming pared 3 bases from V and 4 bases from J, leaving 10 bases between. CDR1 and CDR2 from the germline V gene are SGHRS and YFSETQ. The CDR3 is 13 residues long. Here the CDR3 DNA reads TGCGCCAGCAGCTCTCAGGGGAGCTATGGCTACACCTTC. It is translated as CASSSQGSYGYTF. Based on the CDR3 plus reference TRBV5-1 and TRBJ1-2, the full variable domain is KAGVTQTPRYLIKTRGQQVTLSCSPISGHRSVSWYQQTPGQGLQFLFEYFSETQRNKGNFPGRFSGRQFSNSRSEMNVSTLELGDSALYLCASSSQGSYGYTFGSGTRLTVV.

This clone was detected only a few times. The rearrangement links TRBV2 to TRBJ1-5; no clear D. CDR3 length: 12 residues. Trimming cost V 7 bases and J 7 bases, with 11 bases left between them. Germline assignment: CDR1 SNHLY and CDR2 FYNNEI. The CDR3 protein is CASNRERQPQHF. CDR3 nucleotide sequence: TGTGCCAGCAACCGGGAGAGACAGCCCCAGCATTTT.

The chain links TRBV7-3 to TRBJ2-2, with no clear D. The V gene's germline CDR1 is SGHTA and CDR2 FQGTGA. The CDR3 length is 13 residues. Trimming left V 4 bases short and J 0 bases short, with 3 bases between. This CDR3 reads CASSSTNTGELFF. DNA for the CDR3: TGTGCCAGCAGCTCTACGAACACCGGGGAGCTGTTTTTT. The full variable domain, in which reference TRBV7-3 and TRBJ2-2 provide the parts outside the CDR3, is GAGVSQTPSNKVTEKGKYVELRCDPISGHTALYWYRQSLGQGPEFLIYFQGTGAADDSGLPNDRFFAVRPEGSVSTLKIQRTERGDSAVYLCASSSTNTGELFFGEGSRLTVL.

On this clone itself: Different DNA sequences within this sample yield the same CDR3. The CDR3 sequence is CASSLVAGGRTGELFF. In DNA, the CDR3 is TGTGCCAGCAGCTTAGTTGCGGGGGGGCGGACCGGGGAGCTGTTTTTT. This chain connects TRBV11-2 to TRBJ2-2; the match to TRBD2 covers 9 bases. J was trimmed by 5 bases and V by 1 base; bases with no gene match: 5. This CDR3 is built from 16 residues. The germline gives CDR1 SGHAT, CDR2 FQNNGV.

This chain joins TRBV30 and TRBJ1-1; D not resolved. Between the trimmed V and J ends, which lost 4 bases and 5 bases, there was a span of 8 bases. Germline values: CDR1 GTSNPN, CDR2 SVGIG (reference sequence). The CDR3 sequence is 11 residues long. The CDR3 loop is CAWNLGTEAFF. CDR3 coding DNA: TGTGCCTGGAATCTGGGTACTGAAGCTTTCTTT.

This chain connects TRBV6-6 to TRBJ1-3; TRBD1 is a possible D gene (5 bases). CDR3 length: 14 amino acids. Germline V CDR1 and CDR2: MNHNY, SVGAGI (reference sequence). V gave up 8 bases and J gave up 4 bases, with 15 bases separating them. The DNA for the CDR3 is TGTGCCAGCTTCCTCGGGGCAGCCGGAAACACCATATATTTT. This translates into CASFLGAAGNTIYF.

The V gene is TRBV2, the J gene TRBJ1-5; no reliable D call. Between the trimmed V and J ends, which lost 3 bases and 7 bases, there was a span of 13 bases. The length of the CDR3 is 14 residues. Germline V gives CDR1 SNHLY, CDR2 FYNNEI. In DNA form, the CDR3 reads TGTGCCAGCAGTGAGGACGGCCTAGAGCAGCCCCAGCATTTT. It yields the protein CASSEDGLEQPQHF.

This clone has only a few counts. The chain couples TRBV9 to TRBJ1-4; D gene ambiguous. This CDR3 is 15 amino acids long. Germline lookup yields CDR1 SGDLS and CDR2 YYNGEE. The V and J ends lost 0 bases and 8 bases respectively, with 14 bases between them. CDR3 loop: CASSVDSRVGEKLFF. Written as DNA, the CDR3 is TGTGCCAGCAGCGTAGACTCCCGGGTTGGGGAAAAACTGTTTTTT. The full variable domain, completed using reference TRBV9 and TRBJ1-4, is DSGVTQTPKHLITATGQRVTLRCSPRSGDLSVYWYQQSLDQGLQFLIQYYNGEERAKGNILERFSAQQFPDLHSELNLSSLELGDSALYFCASSVDSRVGEKLFFGSGTQLSVL.

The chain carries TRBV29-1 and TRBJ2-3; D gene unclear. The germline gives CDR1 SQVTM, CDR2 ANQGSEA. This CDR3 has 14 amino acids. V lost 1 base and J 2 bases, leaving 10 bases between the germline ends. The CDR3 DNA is TGCAGCGTTGAAGGTCTACAACTCACAGATACGCAGTATTTT. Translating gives CSVEGLQLTDTQYF.

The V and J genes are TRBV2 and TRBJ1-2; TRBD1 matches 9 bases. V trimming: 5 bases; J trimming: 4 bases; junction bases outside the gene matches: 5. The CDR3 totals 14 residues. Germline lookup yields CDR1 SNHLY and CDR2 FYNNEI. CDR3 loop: CASSLDRGGYGYTF. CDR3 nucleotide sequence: TGTGCCAGCAGTTTGGACAGGGGTGGCTATGGCTACACCTTC.

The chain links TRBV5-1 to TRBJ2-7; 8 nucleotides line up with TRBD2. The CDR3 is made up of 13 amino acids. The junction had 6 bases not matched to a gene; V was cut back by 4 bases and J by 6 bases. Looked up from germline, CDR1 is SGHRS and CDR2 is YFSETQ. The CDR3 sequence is CASSPGTSTEQYF. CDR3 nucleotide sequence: TGCGCCAGCAGCCCCGGGACTAGTACCGAGCAGTACTTC.

Here the CDR3 reads CASSFPHPGQGYEQYF. The DNA for the CDR3 is TGTGCCAGCAGTTTTCCCCATCCGGGACAGGGCTACGAGCAGTACTTC. The chain couples TRBV28 to TRBJ2-7; 9 nucleotides match TRBD1. This CDR3 comprises 16 residues. The V gene's germline CDR1 is MDHEN and CDR2 SYDVKM. J lost 3 bases, V lost 3 bases, and 9 bases had no gene match.

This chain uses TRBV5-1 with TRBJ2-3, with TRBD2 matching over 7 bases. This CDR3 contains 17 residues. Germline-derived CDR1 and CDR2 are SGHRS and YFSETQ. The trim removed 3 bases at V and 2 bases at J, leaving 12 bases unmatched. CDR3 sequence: CASSSYGRLGTTDTQYF. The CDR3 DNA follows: TGCGCCAGCAGCTCCTACGGGAGGCTGGGAACCACAGATACGCAGTATTTT.

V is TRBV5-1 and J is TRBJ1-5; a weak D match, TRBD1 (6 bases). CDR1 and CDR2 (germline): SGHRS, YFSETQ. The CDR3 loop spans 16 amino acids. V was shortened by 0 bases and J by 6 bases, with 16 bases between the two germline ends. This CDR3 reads CASSLGELEGGQPQHF. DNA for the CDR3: TGCGCCAGCAGCTTGGGGGAGCTGGAGGGGGGTCAGCCCCAGCATTTT.

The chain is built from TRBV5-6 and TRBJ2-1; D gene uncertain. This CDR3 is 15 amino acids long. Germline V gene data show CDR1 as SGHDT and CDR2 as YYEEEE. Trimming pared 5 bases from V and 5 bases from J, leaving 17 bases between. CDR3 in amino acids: CASRIMGAYNNEQFF. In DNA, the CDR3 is TGTGCCAGCAGGATCATGGGCGCGTATAACAATGAGCAGTTCTTC.

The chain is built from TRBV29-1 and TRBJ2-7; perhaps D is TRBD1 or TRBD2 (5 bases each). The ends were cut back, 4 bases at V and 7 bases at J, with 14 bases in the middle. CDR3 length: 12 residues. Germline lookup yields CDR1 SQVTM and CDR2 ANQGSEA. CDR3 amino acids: CSVGDRPREQYF. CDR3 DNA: TGCAGCGTTGGGGACCGACCTCGGGAGCAGTACTTC.

CDR3 loop: CASIKTGKVAEAFF. The CDR3 DNA reads as TGTGCCAGCATCAAGACAGGGAAGGTTGCTGAAGCTTTCTTT. The V and J genes are TRBV2 and TRBJ1-1; 7 nucleotides agree with TRBD1. Germline V gives CDR1 SNHLY, CDR2 FYNNEI. The CDR3 length is 14 residues. Trimming took 7 bases from V and 6 from J; bases not matched to a gene: 11.